Described below is a single T cell receptor (beta chain) sequence and its context. This entry belongs to a study of blood T cell repertoires in COVID-19. On the study more broadly: T cells, B-cell-depleted T cells, or PBMCs supplied cDNA or gDNA.

J was trimmed by 10 bases and V by 2 bases; bases with no gene match: 15. This CDR3 has 16 residues. Germline assignment: CDR1 MNHEY and CDR2 SVGEGT. Per the original data handling: Estimated nucleated cell counts came from reference gene primer amplification. The table came from immunoSEQ multiplex PCR; TCRdb's copy has only in-frame clones and leaves some out. V, J and clone size were drawn from that table, and D and trimming were deduced from the DNA. The data show 40,000 to 50,000 clones, with over 75% seen just once and 35% to 55% held by the top ten. This chain uses TRBV6-2 or TRBV6-3 with TRBJ1-1; 8 bases map to TRBD1. Sequences were obtained from peripheral blood. The sequence was collected from a woman aged 80 or over with acute or convalescent COVID-19. The CDR3 DNA is TGTGCCAGCAGTTACACGTCAGGGGGCCGGGGGTCAGGAGCTTTCTTT. Residues: CASSYTSGGRGSGAFF.